Listed below are T cell receptor beta chains from one sample, sequenced in a study of vaccination effects on CD4 cells after COVID-19. Clones were sequenced by immunoSEQ multiplex PCR, and TCRdb holds only the in-frame ones, with some missing. The sample has about 63,000 clones, 60% to 80% seen once. Their target antigens are unknown. Sequencing was performed on CD4+ T cells from PBMCs cultured with HCoV-OC43 spike peptides, taken before COVID-19 vaccination. Receptor source: a human donor who received a COVID-19 vaccine. Each CDR3 is given with its conserved first and last residue. Fields, in order: V gene, D gene, J gene, CDR3 protein, CDR3 DNA. A D gene is named only where the DNA matches it firmly.

TRBV19	.	TRBJ1-2	CASSVTGGGGYTF	TGTGCCAGTAGTGTGACAGGTGGAGGAGGCTACACCTTC
TRBV24-1	.	TRBJ2-3	CATSDPGVADTQYF	TGTGCCACCAGTGACCCAGGGGTAGCAGATACGCAGTATTTT
TRBV15	TRBD2	TRBJ2-3	CATMAGGTDTQYF	TGTGCCACCATGGCGGGGGGGACAGATACGCAGTATTTT
TRBV7-2	.	TRBJ2-5	CASSLGSETQYF	TGTGCCAGCAGCTTAGGGTCAGAGACCCAGTACTTC
TRBV6-5	TRBD1	TRBJ1-6	CASSYSRRGPHSPLHF	TGTGCCAGCAGTTACTCGAGAAGGGGGCCACATTCACCCCTCCACTTT
TRBV19	.	TRBJ2-2	CASSIGQATGELFF	TGTGCCAGTAGTATAGGACAGGCCACGGGGGAGCTGTTTTTT
TRBV29-1	.	TRBJ1-2	CSVEFGADYGYTF	TGCAGCGTTGAATTCGGGGCTGACTATGGCTACACCTTC
TRBV19	.	TRBJ2-1	CASRGFKGSYNEQFF	TGTGCCAGTAGGGGTTTTAAGGGGTCCTACAATGAGCAGTTCTTC
TRBV28	.	TRBJ2-1	CASSFYRDQISYNEQFF	TGTGCCAGCAGTTTTTACAGGGACCAAATCTCCTACAATGAGCAGTTCTTC
TRBV19	TRBD1	TRBJ1-1	CASPPLRGGENTEAFF	TGTGCCAGTCCCCCCCTAAGAGGGGGCGAAAACACTGAAGCTTTCTTT
TRBV4-2	.	TRBJ1-2	CASSQGGVNYGYTF	TGTGCCAGCAGCCAAGGAGGGGTAAACTATGGCTACACCTTC
TRBV7-9	TRBD1	TRBJ1-5	CASSYGTGDNQPQHF	TGTGCCAGCAGCTACGGGACAGGGGACAATCAGCCCCAGCATTTT
TRBV11-3	.	TRBJ2-1	CASSQGDYQNEQFF	TGTGCCAGCAGCCAGGGGGACTACCAAAATGAGCAGTTCTTC
TRBV5-1	.	TRBJ1-2	CASSLAGSNGYTF	TGCGCCAGCAGCTTGGCGGGGTCTAATGGCTACACCTTC
TRBV9	TRBD1	TRBJ1-2	CASSPEDRDFNYGYTF	TGTGCCAGCAGCCCTGAGGACAGGGACTTTAACTATGGCTACACCTTC
TRBV6-5	.	TRBJ1-2	CASSRISSVGYTF	TGTGCCAGCTCGAGGATCTCTTCGGTTGGCTACACCTTC
TRBV7-8	TRBD2	TRBJ2-1	CASSSLAGGSSSYNEQFF	TGTGCCAGCAGCTCCCTAGCGGGGGGTTCCAGCTCCTACAATGAGCAGTTCTTC
TRBV29-1	.	TRBJ2-1	CSVADTTYNEQFF	TGCAGCGTCGCGGACACTACCTACAATGAGCAGTTCTTC
TRBV6-2/TRBV6-3	.	TRBJ1-6	CASSRVPYSYNSPLHF	TGTGCCAGCAGTCGCGTCCCTTACAGCTATAATTCACCCCTCCACTTT
TRBV19	TRBD1	TRBJ1-1	CASVRTGNTEAFF	TGTGCCAGTGTACGGACAGGGAACACTGAAGCTTTCTTT
TRBV5-1	TRBD2	TRBJ2-5	CASSLRTSGETQYF	TGCGCCAGCAGCTTGCGGACTAGCGGGGAGACCCAGTACTTC
TRBV9	TRBD1	TRBJ2-1	CASSFTTGYQQFF	TGTGCCAGCAGTTTTACGACAGGGTACCAGCAGTTCTTC
TRBV5-4	.	TRBJ2-1	CASSLEGPEQFF	TGTGCCAGCAGCTTGGAGGGACCCGAGCAGTTCTTC
TRBV12-5	.	TRBJ2-5	CASGLVLGDSFETQYF	TGTGCTAGTGGTTTGGTACTCGGGGATTCTTTCGAGACCCAGTACTTC
TRBV7-2	TRBD1	TRBJ1-1	CASSLPGQGVNTEAFF	TGTGCCAGCAGCTTACCGGGACAGGGGGTGAACACTGAAGCTTTCTTT
TRBV12-3/TRBV12-4	TRBD2	TRBJ2-5	CASRGTSGETQYF	TGTGCCAGCAGGGGGACTAGCGGAGAGACCCAGTACTTC